This T cell receptor beta chain was found in a study of blood T cell repertoires in COVID-19. This clone was recorded a few times. Here immunoSEQ multiplex PCR was the method, and the copy in TCRdb shows in-frame clones only, minus some. The profile covers some 400,000 clones, with around 87% appearing a single time and under 11% taken by the ten largest. The CDR3 is 16 residues long. CDR1 is SGDLS and CDR2 is YYNGEE in the germline V gene. Trimming stripped 3 bases from V and 8 bases from J, with 22 bases between. V is TRBV9 and J is TRBJ2-3, with D perhaps matching TRBD1 (7 bases). The origin of this receptor is a woman in her thirties with COVID-19, enrolled during active disease. Sequenced input: peripheral blood. CDR3 sequence reads: CASSAHRGGGAGTQYF. CDR3 nucleotides: TGTGCCAGCAGCGCGCACAGGGGAGGCGGAGCGGGTACGCAGTATTTT.